This T cell receptor (beta chain) came from a study of shared clonotypes between healthy human individuals. V shed 3 bases and J 0 bases; nucleotides not matched to a gene: 5. The CDR3 contains 16 residues. CDR1 is KGHSY, CDR2 FQNENV, per germline. Each subset's genomic DNA was split evenly across several immunoSEQ plates. Data came from immunoSEQ multiplex PCR; TCRdb stores just in-frame clones and leaves some out. The repertoire holds millions of clones, with roughly 92% as singletons. This receptor was taken from a man aged 18 to 35 in good health. The sequenced sample was naive CD4+ T cells sorted from blood. Subset here: CD45RA+ positively selected. The chain carries TRBV16 and TRBJ2-7; 10 bases line up with TRBD1. CDR3 coding DNA: TGTGCCAGCAGCCACCCCGACAGGGGGCTCTCCTACGAGCAGTACTTC. Protein: CASSHPDRGLSYEQYF.